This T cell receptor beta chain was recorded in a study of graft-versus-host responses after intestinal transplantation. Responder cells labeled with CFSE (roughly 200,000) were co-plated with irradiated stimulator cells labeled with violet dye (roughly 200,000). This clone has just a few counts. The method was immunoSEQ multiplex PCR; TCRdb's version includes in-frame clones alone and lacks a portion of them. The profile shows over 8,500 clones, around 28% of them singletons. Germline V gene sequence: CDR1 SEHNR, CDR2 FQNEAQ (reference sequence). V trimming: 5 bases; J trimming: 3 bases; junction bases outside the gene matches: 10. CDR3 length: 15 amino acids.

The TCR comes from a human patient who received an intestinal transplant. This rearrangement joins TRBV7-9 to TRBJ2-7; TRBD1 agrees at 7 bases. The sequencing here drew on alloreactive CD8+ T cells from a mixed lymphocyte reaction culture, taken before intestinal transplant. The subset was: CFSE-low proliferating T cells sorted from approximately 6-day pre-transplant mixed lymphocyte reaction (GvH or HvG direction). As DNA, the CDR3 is TGTGCCAGCAGCCCCCGGACAGGCGACGGCTACGAGCAGTACTTC. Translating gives CASSPRTGDGYEQYF.